This paragraph reports one T cell receptor (beta chain). It lacks a known antigen. There are no base qualities to consult, and no much larger clone falls within one base. Interpreted using the paper, the time point label stands for: baseline before first vaccination. Samples from vaccinated people were obtained from the UK trials COV001 and COV002, which included a single-blind randomized controlled phase 2/3 trial of AZD1222 (ChAdOx1 nCoV-19) in healthy adults. Trial participant PBMC samples were collected at day 0 and day 28 after the second dose for TCRbeta chain sequencing. The CDR3 regions of human TCRbeta chains were analyzed by immunosequencing. As for how the authors treated the data: TCRs in the repertoires were matched against a reference library of SARS-CoV-2-specific TCRs that had been generated with the MIRA antigen-specificity platform. Breadth was defined as the fraction of unique TCRs that were SARS-CoV-2-associated. Depth was defined as the fraction of total T cells that were SARS-CoV-2-associated. Each spike-specific TCR was assigned to its reactive spike region and to a CD4 or CD8 class using the MIRA data. Log10-transformed breadth and depth values were compared by one-way ANOVA with Sidak's multiple comparisons tests. Imported from immuneACCESS, the table was reduced by TCRdb to in-frame sequences with V and J called. These copies leave out some clones; in studies compared against another copy, an unresolved V gene accounts for under half, and the cause of the remainder is not known. For V, J and clone size, that table is used; D and trimming come from the DNA. For this sample the table gives 90,000 to 120,000 clones, of which roughly nine tenths were detected only once. The ten largest clones take up about 6.6% of the sample.

This record comes from a study of T cell responses to AZD1222 COVID-19 vaccine listed by TCRdb under 2021. The study in broad terms: AZD1222 recipients given second doses at about 4 weeks or at about 12 weeks were pooled, since spike-specific TCR depth and breadth were not found to differ between the two schedules. A total of 240 or so trial participants underwent TCR sequencing, of whom roughly 210 had received two doses of AZD1222 and around 25 had received two doses of the MenACWY control vaccine. Trial participants were enrolled by age into 18-55, 56-69 and 70-plus year subgroups, with roughly 160, 29 and 62 TCR-sequenced participants respectively.

Points the paper makes about the study in general: Most participants were white British and females outnumbered males, and the authors suggested that clonal diversity may have been underestimated. Epitopes outside the regions mutated in the B.1.351 and B.1.1.7 variants were reportedly recognized by nearly half of the unique spike-specific TCRs. After two AZD1222 doses, spike-specific TCR breadth and depth were significantly higher than at day 0 and than in MenACWY recipients. The 56-69-year group was small, and its depth increase did not reach significance, likely because of low power. CD4 TCRs associated with the vaccine covered the entire spike protein, and the dominant responses were in regions 160-218 and 743-854. Because no samples from the day 14 peak response were available, repertoires could be characterized only after the peak T cell response. Conclusions about previously exposed vaccinees were limited because only a handful of AZD1222 recipients were SARS-CoV-2 seropositive at baseline.

This material consisted of peripheral blood, taken on day 0 of AZD1222 vaccination. The TCR was taken from an adult in good health.

The bases are TGTGCCAGCAGCGTAGACGGGAGGGCTCTCAATGAGCAGTTCTTC. Protein translation: CASSVDGRALNEQFF. The chain couples TRBV9 to TRBJ2-1; 8 bases in between match TRBD2. The germline V gene supplies CDR1 SGDLS and CDR2 YYNGEE. Counted from cysteine to phenylalanine, this CDR3 has 15 amino acids. The sequence is cut down to CDR3 DNA, 45 bases in frame from base 1. Unmatched junction bases come to 5, with V trimmed by 0 bases and J by 6 bases.